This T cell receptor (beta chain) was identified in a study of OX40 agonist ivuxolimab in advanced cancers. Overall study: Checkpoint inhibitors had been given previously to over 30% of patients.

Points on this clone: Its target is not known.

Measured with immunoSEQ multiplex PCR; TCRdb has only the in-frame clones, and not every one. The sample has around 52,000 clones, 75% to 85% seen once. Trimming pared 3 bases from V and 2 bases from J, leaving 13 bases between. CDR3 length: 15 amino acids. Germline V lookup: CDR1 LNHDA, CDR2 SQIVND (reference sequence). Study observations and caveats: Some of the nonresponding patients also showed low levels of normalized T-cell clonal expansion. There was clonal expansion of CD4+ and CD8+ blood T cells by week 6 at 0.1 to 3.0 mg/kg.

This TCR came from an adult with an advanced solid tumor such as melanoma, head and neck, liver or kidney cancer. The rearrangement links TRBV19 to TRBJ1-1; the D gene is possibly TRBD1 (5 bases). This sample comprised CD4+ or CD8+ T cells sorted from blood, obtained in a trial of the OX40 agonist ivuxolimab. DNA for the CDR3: TGTGCCAGTAGTATCGAAGGGACTCTCAACACTGAAGCTTTCTTT. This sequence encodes CASSIEGTLNTEAFF. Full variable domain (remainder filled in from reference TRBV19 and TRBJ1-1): DGGITQSPKYLFRKEGQNVTLSCEQNLNHDAMYWYRQDPGQGLRLIYYSQIVNDFQKGDIAEGYSVSREKKESFPLTVTSAQKNPTAFYLCASSIEGTLNTEAFFGQGTRLTVV.